This T cell receptor (beta chain) was documented in a study of cytomegalovirus exposure and HLA in healthy donors (TCRdb year 2017). Regarding the study in general: An earlier analysis of about 560 of the donors reported 276 Gb of sequence data and 95 million to 120 million unique TCR beta sequences obtained from approximately 180 million T cells. An early release covering some 640 HLA-typed donors comprised about 290 gigabases of sequencing data and 85 million to 100 million unique TCR sequences. Of the approximately 370 genotyped donors, roughly 76% were placed in the genetic ancestry cluster associated with self-reported Caucasian donors. The aim of the study was to test whether cataloging public T cell receptors could identify signatures of past pathogen exposure. The T cell repertoires of under 700 subjects were profiled by immunosequencing and related to cytomegalovirus serostatus. In addition to the first cohort of several hundred subjects, a separate validation cohort of over 90 different subjects was used. The study combined high-throughput TCR immunosequencing, statistical association of individual TCRs with disease status, and machine learning to predict cytomegalovirus infection status. To study patterns of TCR occurrence, a later analysis re-analyzed previously published TCR beta repertoires from 500 to 850 donors and added high-resolution HLA genotyping. Rather than drawing on any new phenotypic data, the later analysis identified candidate immune exposures from TCR beta sequences and the way those sequences occurred across donors. In an earlier analysis of roughly 580 of the donors, high-throughput TCR beta sequencing was used to judge whether each TCR beta V gene segment behaved as functional or pseudogenic. Alongside the repertoire data, information on donor age, sex, ethnicity and CMV serostatus was compiled. In a later genetic analysis, genome-wide SNP genotypes for about 65% of the roughly 670 donors were used, and that subset was treated as a discovery cohort. All discovery cohort repertoires had been generated on a single sequencing platform. HLA typing covered class I and class II loci at four-digit resolution. The number of donors typed differed by locus, with about 629-630 for A, B, C, DRB1 and DQB1, roughly 520 for DQA1, 606 for DPA1, and about 450 for DPB1. Because of strong linkage in the cohort, roughly five DR-DQ haplotypes were treated as single units for association and clustering. Among over 350 genotyped donors of the cohort, an average of about 240,000 unique TCR beta nucleotide sequences were sequenced per donor, roughly a sixth of them non-productive. General conclusions and limits of the study: Some IMGT-functional V segments, including TRBV6-2 and TRBV6-3, could not be distinguished by the 87-base-pair reads and were therefore excluded. Linkage disequilibrium might explain the correlated functional status among segregating V segments, but an unknown experimental factor could not be excluded. For the cohort, immune exposure information was limited to CMV serostatus. Because some donors lacked HLA typing at each locus, the association tests relied only on the typed subset. Roughly uniform sequencing depth across donors was assumed in presence/absence analyses, although this assumption may not hold. A cluster of highly shared sequence variants was judged likely to represent a technical artifact of the sequencing pipeline. A later genetic analysis reported fewer N-insertions in productive TCRs among donors in an Asian-associated ancestry cluster than the roughly 690-donor mean. Most TCR sequences were observed very rarely across donors, whereas some public TCRs were present in many individuals. Several of the top co-occurrence clusters appeared to be linked to parvovirus B19, influenza, CMV and Epstein-Barr virus, according to a later analysis. The authors suggested that the approach could potentially be extended to other disease states and immunological phenotypes. The classifier was reported to diagnose cytomegalovirus status with high specificity and sensitivity in both the original and validation cohorts. Three of the identified cytomegalovirus-associated TCR beta chains were confirmed in vitro to be specific for cytomegalovirus antigens. A later analysis found that HLA-associated TCR beta chains were more clonally expanded and had lower generation probabilities than equally common non-associated chains. V-gene and J-gene trimming of TCR beta chains was associated with a missense DCLRE1C variant in a later genetic analysis, and the association was replicated in an independent cohort. The cohort was sequenced for TCR beta chains only, and without alpha or paired-chain data the features that could be detected were limited. Roughly 17 rarely observed V segments, including chromosome 9 orphons, were excluded from the earlier analysis of some 590 of the donors because counts were too low. A further reported finding was that TCR beta sequences accurately predicted the HLA-A and HLA-B alleles for most subjects in the first cohort. In a later analysis, 15,000 to 20,000 TCR beta sequences were associated with specific HLA alleles at a false discovery rate of 0.05. The study gave a list of about 160 TCR beta chains associated with cytomegalovirus. In a later analysis, TCR association rates were found to vary across HLA loci, with the most associated TCRs seen for DRB1 alleles and the fewest for HLA-C alleles. According to a later analysis, most CMV-associated TCR beta chains appeared to be HLA-restricted, and the HLA associations seemed to be driven largely by CMV exposure. Assigning TCR associations to individual alleles was difficult when HLA alleles, especially DR and DQ, strongly co-occurred. Broadly in line with IMGT annotations, most TCR beta V segments showed up in productive rearrangements about 90% or about 30% of the time in an earlier analysis of around 600 of the donors.

The V end gives up 10 bases and the J end 2 bases, leaving 7 bases in the junction not matched to a gene. The germline V gene specifies MNHEY as CDR1 and SVGAGI as CDR2. Reading from cysteine to phenylalanine, the CDR3 counts 14 amino acids. Only the CDR3 portion is preserved as DNA: 42 bases, with reading frame beginning at the first base. Libraries were built with the immunoSEQ multiplex PCR assay. The multiplex PCR relied on a mix of 60 forward primers for TCR Vbeta segments and 13 reverse primers for TCR Jbeta segments. Amplification of the CDR3 region of rearranged TCR beta genes was performed with a multiplex PCR assay on genomic DNA. Amplified TCR beta libraries were sequenced as 87-base-pair reads on the Illumina HiSeq System. Turning to the authors' computational methods: A later analysis counted approximately 76 million unique TCR beta chains across the 666 repertoires, and 9.5 million to 11 million of these chains were shared by at least two donors. A nearest-neighbor algorithm error-corrected the raw reads and collapsed the reads into unique sequences, merging closely related sequences to remove PCR and sequencing errors. To assign V, D and J gene segments, CDR3 sequences were aligned to IMGT reference sequences. For a sequence to be retained, at least a six-nucleotide match to both a V gene segment and a J gene segment was required. A rearrangement was called productive if the CDR3 had no stop codons and remained in frame with V and J, and every other rearrangement was called non-productive. Following IMGT convention, CDR3 was defined as the stretch from the second conserved V-encoded cysteine to the conserved J-encoded phenylalanine. The earlier analysis of some 600 of the donors excluded sequences that lacked an unambiguous match to a single V gene segment. In an earlier analysis of approximately 550 of the donors, V segments were called functional above 56.7% productive rearrangements and were called segregating when the between-donor standard deviation exceeded 5%. A statistical classification framework was built to diagnose cytomegalovirus status from the catalog of TCR beta chain sequences. In a later analysis, TCR nucleotide sequences were compared against IMGT/GENE-DB human TR gene sequences so that V and J genes could be assigned. The TCRdist pipeline was used in a later analysis to assign CDR3 sequences and most-parsimonious VDJ recombination scenarios. In a later analysis, each TCR beta chain was defined by its CDR3 amino acid sequence together with its V-gene family, and reads without a unique V-gene family were excluded. To address suspected cross-contamination and a sequencing artifact, a later analysis removed approximately 590 highly shared, low-generation-probability nucleotide sequences. A later analysis calculated a clonal expansion index for each public chain from normalized within-repertoire ranks of inferred template counts. Generation probabilities in a later analysis came from a VDJ recombination model fitted to out-of-frame rearrangements, and those results were checked against IGoR. In a later analysis, hypergeometric tests were used to score TCR-TCR, TCR-HLA and TCR-CMV co-occurrence, with a repertoire-size bias correction applied to TCR pairs. A later analysis estimated false discovery rates by permuting HLA or CMV assignments 20 times. A later analysis grouped co-occurring TCRs with DBSCAN, adding TCRdist sequence similarity when clustering within HLA-allele-positive subsets. Repertoires with fewer than 30,000 or more than 120,000 public chains, plus five repertoires with anomalous nucleotide sharing, were excluded from co-occurrence clustering. TCRdb carries this immuneACCESS record with in-frame sequences only. Its versions omit some clonotypes, under half of them owing to an unresolved V gene in the studies checked, with the rest unexplained. D and trimming come from the DNA, and the V and J calls and clone size come from that table. This sample has under 130,000 clones in its table, and roughly 80% of those were observed once. The ten largest clones take up around 5% of the sample.

With regard to this clone: This clone's antigen is unknown. Base qualities were left out, and no much larger clone turns up one base away.

In total, 500 to 700 healthy bone marrow donors made up the cohort. At the time of sampling, all cohort members were nominally healthy, though unrecorded immune exposures were likely present. The donor tested CMV seropositive, placing the donor among the roughly 270 seropositive members of the cohort. Each donor provided a peripheral blood sample, and peripheral blood mononuclear cells were used for TCR beta sequencing. Genomic DNA extraction from the blood cell samples was performed with the Qiagen DNeasy Blood Extraction Kit. The V and J segments used are TRBV6-5 and TRBJ2-4, and 8 bases in between align with TRBD1. The sequence derives from a female donor in good health and CMV-seropositive. Sequencing was carried out using PBMCs. The sequenced DNA is TGTGCCACCACGCGGACAGGGACCAAAAACATTCAGTACTTC. This is translated as CATTRTGTKNIQYF.